This T cell receptor (beta chain) is from a study of blood T cell repertoires in COVID-19. Measured with immunoSEQ multiplex PCR; TCRdb has only the in-frame clones, and not every one. This sample has about 77,000 clones, with around nine tenths found just once. Germline V lookup: CDR1 MDHEN, CDR2 SYDVKM. This CDR3 spans 13 amino acids. The V and J ends lost 3 bases and 13 bases respectively, with 13 bases between them. Material: peripheral blood. This sequence joins TRBV28 and TRBJ1-6, with no clear D. The sequence was collected from a woman aged 80 or older with active or convalescent COVID-19. CDR3 nucleotides: TGTGCCAGCAGTTTCGAAACTCCTCGGCCCCTCCACTTT. Its protein product is CASSFETPRPLHF. Full variable domain (outside the CDR3, taken from reference TRBV28 and TRBJ1-6): DVKVTQSSRYLVKRTGEKVFLECVQDMDHENMFWYRQDPGLGLRLIYFSYDVKMKEKGDIPEGYSVSREKKERFSLILESASTNQTSMYLCASSFETPRPLHFGNGTRLTVT.